This T cell receptor beta chain was identified during a study of blood T cell repertoires in COVID-19. Method: immunoSEQ multiplex PCR; TCRdb's copy keeps in-frame clones and lacks some. The sample records 300,000 to 400,000 clones, about 90% being singletons. The CDR3 extends over 9 residues, inclusive of both ends. CDR1 and CDR2 from the germline V gene are SGHTA and FQGTGA. This clone has only one observation. A read error is likely, as this CDR3 ends without the conserved phenylalanine or tryptophan. The limits of the CDR3 on the DNA are not certain, so only TCRdb's listed CDR3 is given. Seattle participants joined during active infection and were tracked over time.

The chain employs TRBV7-3 and TRBJ1-2; the D call in the table, TRBD1, was not verified against the DNA. The sample comprised peripheral blood. The TCR comes from a woman aged 70-85 years with COVID-19, enrolled during active disease. CDR3 protein: CARTGGPLL.